Described below is a single T cell receptor beta chain sequence and its context. Here immunoSEQ multiplex PCR was the method, and the copy in TCRdb shows in-frame clones only, minus some. The table includes over a million clones, roughly 96% detected once. This sample was included in a study of shared clonotypes between healthy human individuals. Germline-derived CDR1 and CDR2 are MDHEN and SYDVKM. V gave up 2 bases and J gave up 2 bases; unmatched junction bases: 5. The CDR3 contains 16 residues. Into CD45RA+ naive and CD45RA-negative memory subsets, the CD4+ cells were split. The TCR sequence derives from a man aged 30-40 years in good health. The chain employs TRBV28 and TRBJ2-3; 9 bases agree with TRBD1. The sample was naive CD4+ T cells sorted from blood. The subset was: CD45RA+ positively selected. CDR3 sequence (DNA): TGTGCCAGCAGTTTAGGGACAGGGATGTTCACAGATACGCAGTATTTT. As protein: CASSLGTGMFTDTQYF.